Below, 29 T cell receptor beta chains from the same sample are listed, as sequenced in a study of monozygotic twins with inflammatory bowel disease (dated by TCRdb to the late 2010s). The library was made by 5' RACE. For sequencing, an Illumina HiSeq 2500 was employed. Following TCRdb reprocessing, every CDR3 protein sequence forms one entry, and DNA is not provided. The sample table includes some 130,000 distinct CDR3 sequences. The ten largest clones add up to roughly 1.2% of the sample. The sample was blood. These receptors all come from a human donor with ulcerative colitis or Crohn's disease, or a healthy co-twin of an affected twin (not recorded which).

CDR3 amino acids: CASSLGAGVETQYF. This chain links TRBV7-2 with TRBJ2-5; TCRdb names TRBD2, which stays unverified in the absence of DNA. This CDR3 region has 14 residues. From germline, CDR1 is SGHTA and CDR2 FQGNSA.

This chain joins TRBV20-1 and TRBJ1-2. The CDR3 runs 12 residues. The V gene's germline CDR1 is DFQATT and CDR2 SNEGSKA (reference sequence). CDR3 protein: CSAKGLNYGYTF.

CDR3 amino acids: CASSPAGSQVSYNEQFF. The chain uses TRBV19 and TRBJ2-1; checking the TCRdb D call of TRBD2 is not possible without DNA. The CDR3 consists of 17 residues. Germline CDR1 and CDR2: LNHDA and SQIVND (reference sequence).

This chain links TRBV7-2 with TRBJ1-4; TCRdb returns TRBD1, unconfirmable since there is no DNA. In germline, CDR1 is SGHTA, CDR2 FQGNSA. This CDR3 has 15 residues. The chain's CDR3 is CASSSRQGAREKLFF. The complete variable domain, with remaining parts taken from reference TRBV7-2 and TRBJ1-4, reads GAGVSQSPSNKVTEKGKDVELRCDPISGHTALYWYRQSLGQGLEFLIYFQGNSAPDKSGLPSDRFSAERTGGSVSTLTIQRTQQEDSAVYLCASSSRQGAREKLFFGSGTQLSVL.

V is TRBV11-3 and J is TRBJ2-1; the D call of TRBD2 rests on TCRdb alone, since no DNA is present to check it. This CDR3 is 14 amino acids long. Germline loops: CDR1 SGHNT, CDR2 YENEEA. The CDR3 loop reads CASSREFTYNEQFF.

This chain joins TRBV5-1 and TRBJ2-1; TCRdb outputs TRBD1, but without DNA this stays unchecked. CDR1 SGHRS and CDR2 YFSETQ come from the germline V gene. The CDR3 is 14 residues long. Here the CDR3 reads CASRVPGDLDEQFF.

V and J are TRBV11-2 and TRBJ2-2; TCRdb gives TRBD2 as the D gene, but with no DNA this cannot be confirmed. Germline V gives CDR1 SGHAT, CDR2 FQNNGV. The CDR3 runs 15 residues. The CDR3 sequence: CASSRLAGLLGELFF.

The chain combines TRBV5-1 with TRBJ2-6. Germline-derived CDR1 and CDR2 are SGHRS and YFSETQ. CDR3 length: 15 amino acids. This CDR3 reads CATTLPFSGANVLTF. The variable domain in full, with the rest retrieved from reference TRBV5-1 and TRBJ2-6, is KAGVTQTPRYLIKTRGQQVTLSCSPISGHRSVSWYQQTPGQGLQFLFEYFSETQRNKGNFPGRFSGRQFSNSRSEMNVSTLELGDSALYLCATTLPFSGANVLTFGAGSRLTVL.

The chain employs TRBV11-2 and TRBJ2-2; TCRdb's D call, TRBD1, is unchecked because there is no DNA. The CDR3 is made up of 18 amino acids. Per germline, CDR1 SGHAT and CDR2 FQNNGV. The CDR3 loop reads CASSKRAGQFANTGELFF.

CDR3 amino acids: CASSLGRSRDTEAFF. The chain links TRBV5-1 to TRBJ1-1. CDR1 and CDR2 from the germline V gene are SGHRS and YFSETQ. The CDR3 runs to 15 residues. Variable domain in full (rest from reference TRBV5-1 and TRBJ1-1): KAGVTQTPRYLIKTRGQQVTLSCSPISGHRSVSWYQQTPGQGLQFLFEYFSETQRNKGNFPGRFSGRQFSNSRSEMNVSTLELGDSALYLCASSLGRSRDTEAFFGQGTRLTVV.

The CDR3 reads CASSLTRGGEQYF. V and J are TRBV7-3 and TRBJ2-7; TCRdb's assignment of TRBD1 cannot be checked, as there is no DNA. This CDR3 region has 13 residues. Per germline, CDR1 SGHTA and CDR2 FQGTGA.

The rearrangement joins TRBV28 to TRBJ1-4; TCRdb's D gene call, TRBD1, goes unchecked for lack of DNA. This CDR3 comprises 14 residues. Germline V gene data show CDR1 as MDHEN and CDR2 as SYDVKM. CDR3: CASSPGSRNEKLFF.

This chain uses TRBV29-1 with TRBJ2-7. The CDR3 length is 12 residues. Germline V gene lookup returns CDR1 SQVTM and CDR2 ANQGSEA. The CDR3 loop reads CSASLASYEQYF.

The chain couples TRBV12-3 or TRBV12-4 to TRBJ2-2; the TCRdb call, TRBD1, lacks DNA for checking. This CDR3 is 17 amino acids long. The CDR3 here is CASSLRRGGLNTGELFF.

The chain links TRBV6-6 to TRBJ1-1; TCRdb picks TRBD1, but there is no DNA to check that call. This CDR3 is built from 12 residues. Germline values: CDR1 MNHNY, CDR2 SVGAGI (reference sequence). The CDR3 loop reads CASSRENTEAFF.

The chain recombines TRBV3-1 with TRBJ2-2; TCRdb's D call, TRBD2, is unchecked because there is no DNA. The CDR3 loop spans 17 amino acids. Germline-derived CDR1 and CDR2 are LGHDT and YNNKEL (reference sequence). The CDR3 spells CASSHTSGRLNTRELFF.

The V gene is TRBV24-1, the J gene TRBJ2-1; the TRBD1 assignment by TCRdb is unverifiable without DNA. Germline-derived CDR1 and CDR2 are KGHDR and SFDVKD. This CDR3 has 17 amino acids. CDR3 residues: CATSDRIPSSSYNEQFF.

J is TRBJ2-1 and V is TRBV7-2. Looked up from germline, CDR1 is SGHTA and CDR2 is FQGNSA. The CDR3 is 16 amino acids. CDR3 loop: CASSPRLPVKYNEQFF.

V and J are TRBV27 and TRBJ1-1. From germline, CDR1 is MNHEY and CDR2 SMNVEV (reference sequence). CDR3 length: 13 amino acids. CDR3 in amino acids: CASSLSWNTEAFF.

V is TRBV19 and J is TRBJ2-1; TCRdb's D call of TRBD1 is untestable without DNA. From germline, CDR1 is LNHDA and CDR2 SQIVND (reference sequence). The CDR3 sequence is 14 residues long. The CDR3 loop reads CASSIGPGGNEQFF. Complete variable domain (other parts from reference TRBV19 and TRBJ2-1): DGGITQSPKYLFRKEGQNVTLSCEQNLNHDAMYWYRQDPGQGLRLIYYSQIVNDFQKGDIAEGYSVSREKKESFPLTVTSAQKNPTAFYLCASSIGPGGNEQFFGPGTRLTVL.

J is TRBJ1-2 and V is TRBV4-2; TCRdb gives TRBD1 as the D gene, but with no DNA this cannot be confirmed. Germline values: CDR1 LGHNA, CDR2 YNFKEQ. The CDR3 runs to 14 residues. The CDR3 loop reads CASSQGTVNYGYTF.

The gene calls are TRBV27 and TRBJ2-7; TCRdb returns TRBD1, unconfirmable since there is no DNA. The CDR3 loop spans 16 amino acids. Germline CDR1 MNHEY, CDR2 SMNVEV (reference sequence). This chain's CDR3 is CASTLTPDRGVYEQYF.

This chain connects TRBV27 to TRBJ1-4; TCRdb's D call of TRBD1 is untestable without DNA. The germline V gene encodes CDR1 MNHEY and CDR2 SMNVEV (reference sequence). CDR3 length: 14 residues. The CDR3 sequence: CASSFLRETEKLFF.

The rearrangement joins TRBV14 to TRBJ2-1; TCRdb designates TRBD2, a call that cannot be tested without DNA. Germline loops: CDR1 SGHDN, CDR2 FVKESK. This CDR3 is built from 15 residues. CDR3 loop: CASSLRLAVRNEQFF.

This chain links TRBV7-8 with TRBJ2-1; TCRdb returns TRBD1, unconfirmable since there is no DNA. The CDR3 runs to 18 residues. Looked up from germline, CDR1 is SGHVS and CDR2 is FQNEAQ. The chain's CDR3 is CASTGTGGTLGTYNEQFF.

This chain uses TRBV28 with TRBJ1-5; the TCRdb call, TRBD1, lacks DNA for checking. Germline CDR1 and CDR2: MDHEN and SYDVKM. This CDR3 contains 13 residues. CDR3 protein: CASGTASNQPQHF.

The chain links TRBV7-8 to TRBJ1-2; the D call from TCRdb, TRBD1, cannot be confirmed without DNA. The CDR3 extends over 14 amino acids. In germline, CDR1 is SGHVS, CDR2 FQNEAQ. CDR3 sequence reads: CASSLQGPNYGYTF. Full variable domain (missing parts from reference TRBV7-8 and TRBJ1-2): GAGVSQSPRYKVAKRGQDVALRCDPISGHVSLFWYQQALGQGPEFLTYFQNEAQLDKSGLPSDRFFAERPEGSVSTLKIQRTQQEDSAVYLCASSLQGPNYGYTFGSGTRLTVV.

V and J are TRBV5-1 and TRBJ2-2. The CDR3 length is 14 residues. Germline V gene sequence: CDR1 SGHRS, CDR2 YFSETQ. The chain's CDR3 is CASFSKGNTGELFF.

CDR3 amino acids: CASTHSGRAADTQYF. The chain recombines TRBV5-4 with TRBJ2-3; TCRdb outputs TRBD2, but without DNA this stays unchecked. The CDR3 loop spans 15 amino acids. The germline CDR1 and CDR2 sequences are SGHNT and YYREEE (reference sequence).